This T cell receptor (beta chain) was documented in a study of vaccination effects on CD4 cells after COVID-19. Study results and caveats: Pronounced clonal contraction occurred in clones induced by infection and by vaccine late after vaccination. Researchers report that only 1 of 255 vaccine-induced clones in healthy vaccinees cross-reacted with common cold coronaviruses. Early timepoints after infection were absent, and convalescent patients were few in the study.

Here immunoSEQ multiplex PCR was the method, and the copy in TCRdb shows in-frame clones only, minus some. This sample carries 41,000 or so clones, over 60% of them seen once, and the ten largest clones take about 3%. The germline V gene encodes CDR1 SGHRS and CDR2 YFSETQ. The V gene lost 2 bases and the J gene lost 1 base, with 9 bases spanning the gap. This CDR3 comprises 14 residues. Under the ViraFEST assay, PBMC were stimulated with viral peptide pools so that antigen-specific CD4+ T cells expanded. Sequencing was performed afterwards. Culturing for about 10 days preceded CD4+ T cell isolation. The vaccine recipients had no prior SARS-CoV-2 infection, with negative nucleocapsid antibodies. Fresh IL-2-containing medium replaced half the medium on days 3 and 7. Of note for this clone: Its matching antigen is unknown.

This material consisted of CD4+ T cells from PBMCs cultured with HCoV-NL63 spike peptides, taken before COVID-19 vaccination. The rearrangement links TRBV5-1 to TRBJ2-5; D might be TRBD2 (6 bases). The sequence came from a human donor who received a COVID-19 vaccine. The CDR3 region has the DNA TGCGCCAGCAGCTTCCGGAGGGTCCAAGAGACCCAGTACTTC. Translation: CASSFRRVQETQYF.